This record covers a single T cell receptor (beta chain). Original handling: Reference gene primer amplification gave nucleated cell count estimates. Libraries were prepared by immunoSEQ multiplex PCR; TCRdb keeps only in-frame clonotypes and omits some of them. The DNA was the basis for D and trimming; V, J and clone size are from that table. This table has more than 120,000 clones, about 86% appearing once. This CDR3 has 15 amino acids. V trimming: 2 bases; J trimming: 6 bases; junction bases outside the gene matches: 10. The germline V gene encodes CDR1 MNHEY and CDR2 SMNVEV (reference sequence). These data are taken from a study of blood T cell repertoires in COVID-19. Study background: COVID-19 samples from acute and convalescent phases originated in the United States, Italy and Spain. T cells, B-cell-depleted T cells, or PBMCs supplied cDNA or gDNA.

The chain joins TRBV27 to TRBJ2-7; 7 nucleotides match TRBD1. Sequenced: peripheral blood. This TCR came from a woman aged 50 to 60 with active or convalescent COVID-19. The chain's CDR3 is CASSLNPDRAAEQYF. CDR3 bases: TGTGCCAGCAGTTTAAACCCCGACAGGGCCGCCGAGCAGTACTTC.